This T cell receptor beta chain was sequenced during a study of cytomegalovirus exposure and HLA in healthy donors. Study results and limitations: Common viral pathogens were later found to be apparently linked to several of the most significant clusters.

Germline loops: CDR1 SGHRS, CDR2 YFSETQ. Trimming took off 4 bases at V and 1 base at J, with 11 bases between the two ends. CDR3 size: 14 residues. Vbeta (60) and Jbeta (13) primers were used in the PCR. TCRdb's copy holds only in-frame clones and misses some; the assay was immunoSEQ multiplex PCR. The sample has under 130,000 clones, around 80% seen once. About this clone itself: The antigen remains undetermined.

The TCR comes from a man aged 25-45 years in good health and CMV-seropositive. Sequences were obtained from PBMCs. This chain uses TRBV5-1 with TRBJ1-1; D remains unclear. This chain's CDR3 is CASSPGEGNTEAFF. In DNA form, the CDR3 reads TGCGCCAGCAGCCCTGGAGAGGGGAACACTGAAGCTTTCTTT.